These T cell receptor beta chains were read from a single sample in a study of blood T cell repertoires in COVID-19. The protocol was immunoSEQ multiplex PCR, while the TCRdb copy is restricted to in-frame clones and leaves out a portion. The data hold under 90,000 clones, with 80% observed a single time. Source material: peripheral blood. These receptors all stem from a human donor in a cohort sampled during active COVID-19. Both conserved end residues are part of each CDR3. A D gene is named only where the DNA matches it firmly. Clone sizes are given selectively: once, few, many, or a class where the clone is expanded.

TRBV29-1	TRBJ2-4	NA	once	TGCAGCGTTGAACCCGGGCGAGGGGGCAAAAACATTCAGTACTTC	CSVEPGRGGKNIQYF
TRBV7-3	TRBJ1-2	NA	NA	TGTGCCAGCAGCTTCGGGGGGAGTCTAGCTAACTATGGCTACACCTTC	CASSFGGSLANYGYTF
TRBV7-2	TRBJ1-4	TRBD1	NA	TGTGCCAGCAGCGCCCAGGGGGGACGTGAAAAACTGTTTTTT	CASSAQGGREKLFF
TRBV28	TRBJ2-4	TRBD1	NA	TGTGCCAGCAGCCTCCAGACAGGGAAAAACATTCAGTACTTC	CASSLQTGKNIQYF
TRBV19	TRBJ2-7	NA	once	TGTGCCTGCAGTTTCAGGGGCGCGTCCTACGAGCAGTACTTC	CACSFRGASYEQYF
TRBV19	TRBJ1-5	TRBD1	NA	TGTGCCACCAGGACAGGGGGCTTCAATCAGCCCCAGCATTTT	CATRTGGFNQPQHF
TRBV11-2	TRBJ1-5	TRBD1	NA	TGTGCCAGCAGCCAAGACAGGGGAGGACAGCCCCAGCATTTT	CASSQDRGGQPQHF
TRBV6-5	TRBJ2-5	TRBD1	NA	TGTGCCAGCAGTACGGGACAGGTTCAAGAGACCCAGTACTTC	CASSTGQVQETQYF
TRBV7-2	TRBJ2-7	TRBD2	NA	TGTGCCAGCAGCCCTGAGGGGCTAGCGGGGGGGCGCTCCTACGAGCAGTACTTC	CASSPEGLAGGRSYEQYF
TRBV9	TRBJ2-5	TRBD2	NA	TGTGCCAGCAGCGGTGGACTAGCGGGGGGGCGGCAAGAGACCCAGTACTTC	CASSGGLAGGRQETQYF
TRBV15	TRBJ1-5	TRBD1	NA	TGTGCCACCAGCAGAGGGGTTTACGGGACAGGGACTCAGCCCCAGCATTTT	CATSRGVYGTGTQPQHF
TRBV7-2	TRBJ2-1	NA	NA	TGTGCCAGCAGCTTAGCGGGGGGAGGCAATGAGCAGTTCTTC	CASSLAGGGNEQFF
TRBV19	TRBJ2-2	NA	NA	TGTGCCAGTAGGGATCGGGGCACCGGGGAGCTGTTTTTT	CASRDRGTGELFF
TRBV6-5	TRBJ2-5	NA	NA	TGTGCCAGCAGTTACTCGACATATCAACAAGAGACCCAGTACTTC	CASSYSTYQQETQYF
TRBV7-8	TRBJ1-1	NA	NA	TGTGCCAGCAGCTTAGCGCTAAGGAGGGGACGAAGCACTGAAGCTTTCTTT	CASSLALRRGRSTEAFF